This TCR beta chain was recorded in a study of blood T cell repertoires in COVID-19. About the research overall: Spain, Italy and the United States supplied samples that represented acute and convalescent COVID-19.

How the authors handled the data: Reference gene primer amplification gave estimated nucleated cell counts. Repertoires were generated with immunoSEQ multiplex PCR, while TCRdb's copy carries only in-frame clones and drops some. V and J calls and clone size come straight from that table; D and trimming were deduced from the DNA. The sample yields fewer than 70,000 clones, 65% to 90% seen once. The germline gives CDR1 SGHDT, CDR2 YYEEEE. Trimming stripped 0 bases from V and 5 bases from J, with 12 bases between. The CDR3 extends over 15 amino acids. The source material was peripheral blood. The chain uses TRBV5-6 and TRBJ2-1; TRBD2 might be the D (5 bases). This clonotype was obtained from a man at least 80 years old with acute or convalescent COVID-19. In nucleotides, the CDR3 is TGTGCCAGCAGCTTGGATTCGGGATTCAACAATGAGCAGTTCTTC. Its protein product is CASSLDSGFNNEQFF.